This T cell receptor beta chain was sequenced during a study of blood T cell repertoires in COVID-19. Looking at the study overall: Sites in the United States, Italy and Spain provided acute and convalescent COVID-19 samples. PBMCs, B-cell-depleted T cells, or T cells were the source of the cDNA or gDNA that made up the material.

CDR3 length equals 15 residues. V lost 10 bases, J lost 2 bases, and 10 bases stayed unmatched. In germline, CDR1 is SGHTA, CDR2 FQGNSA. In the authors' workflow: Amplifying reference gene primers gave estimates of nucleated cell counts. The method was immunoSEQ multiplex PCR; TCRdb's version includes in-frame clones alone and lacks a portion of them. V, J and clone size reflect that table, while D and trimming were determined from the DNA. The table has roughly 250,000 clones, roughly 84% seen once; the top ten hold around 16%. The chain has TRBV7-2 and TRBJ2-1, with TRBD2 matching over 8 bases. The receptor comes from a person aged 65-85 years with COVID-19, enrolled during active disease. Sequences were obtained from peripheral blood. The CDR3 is CATRRGAGAYNEQFF. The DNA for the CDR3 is TGTGCCACCAGAAGGGGAGCGGGAGCCTACAATGAGCAGTTCTTC.